These 22 T cell receptor beta chains were all obtained from the same sample, sequenced in a study of T cell responses to AZD1222 COVID-19 vaccine. Sequenced by immunoSEQ multiplex PCR; TCRdb stores in-frame clones only, minus some. In the table there are roughly 97,000 clones, 75% to 90% of which are singletons. The sequencing used peripheral blood, collected on day 0 of AZD1222 vaccination. These TCRs come from an adult in good health.

The CDR3 DNA reads as TGTGCCAGCAGCTTCCTCCATACGGTGGAGACCCAGTACTTC. Translation: CASSFLHTVETQYF. This chain connects TRBV7-8 to TRBJ2-5; unclear D gene. V was shortened by 3 bases and J by 5 bases, with 13 bases between the two germline ends. The CDR3 runs 14 residues. Germline loops: CDR1 SGHVS, CDR2 FQNEAQ.

The rearrangement links TRBV5-1 to TRBJ1-5; no reliable D call. Germline assignment: CDR1 SGHRS and CDR2 YFSETQ. The CDR3 is made up of 13 amino acids. V lost 5 bases and J 3 bases, leaving 9 bases between the germline ends. As DNA, the CDR3 is TGCGCCAGCAGTGATGGTAACAATCAGCCCCAGCATTTT. It specifies CASSDGNNQPQHF.

This sequence joins TRBV23-1 and TRBJ2-7; TRBD2 might be the D (6 bases). TRBV23-1 is an open reading frame, and its role is uncertain. This CDR3 spans 13 amino acids. V lost 9 bases and J lost 5, with 17 bases in between. In DNA, the CDR3 is TGCGCCAGATATCGTGGACTACGGAACGAGCAGTACTTC. This encodes CARYRGLRNEQYF.

V usage is TRBV7-9 and J usage is TRBJ2-6; perhaps D is TRBD1 or TRBD2 (5 bases each). Germline CDR1 is SEHNR and CDR2 is FQNEAQ (reference sequence). V was cut by 5 bases and J by 0 bases, with 11 bases left in between. CDR3 length: 16 amino acids. CDR3 nucleotides: TGTGCCAGCAGCCGATTCGGGACCTCTGGGGCCAACGTCCTGACTTTC. This gives the protein CASSRFGTSGANVLTF.

This chain links TRBV7-9 with TRBJ2-6; TRBD2 is a possible D gene (6 bases). Trimming stripped 2 bases from V and 0 bases from J, with 11 bases between. The CDR3 spans 17 residues. Germline values: CDR1 SEHNR, CDR2 FQNEAQ (reference sequence). The CDR3 sequence is CASSLRSGGSGANVLTF. CDR3 coding DNA: TGTGCCAGCAGCTTACGTTCCGGGGGCTCTGGGGCCAACGTCCTGACTTTC.

The gene calls are TRBV4-1 and TRBJ2-7; TRBD1 aligns across 9 bases. Germline CDR1 is MGHRA and CDR2 is YSYEKL. With V trimmed by 3 bases and J by 3 bases, 3 bases remained unmatched. This CDR3 spans 14 amino acids. The DNA for the CDR3 is TGCGCCAGCAGCCAGGGACAGGGTGTCTACGAGCAGTACTTC. Its protein is CASSQGQGVYEQYF.

This chain connects TRBV10-3 to TRBJ2-1; D gene unclear. CDR1 is ENHRY and CDR2 is SYGVKD in the germline V gene. V was clipped by 0 bases and J by 5 bases, with 8 bases between them. CDR3 length equals 14 residues. CDR3 loop: CAISESSGNNEQFF. CDR3 DNA: TGTGCCATCAGTGAGTCTAGTGGGAACAATGAGCAGTTCTTC.

Remarks on this clone: The final CDR3 position lacks the conserved phenylalanine or tryptophan, pointing to a likely read error. CDR3: CASRQRDSYNSPLHL. CDR3 bases: TGTGCCAGCAGGCAGCGGGACTCCTATAATTCACCCCTCCACCTT. J is TRBJ1-6 and V is TRBV2, with D hard to call. V was shortened by 6 bases and J by 0 bases, with 9 bases between the two germline ends. CDR3 length equals 15 residues. Germline lookup yields CDR1 SNHLY and CDR2 FYNNEI.

The sample holds a few counts of this clone. The chain is built from TRBV18 and TRBJ2-2; D perhaps matches TRBD2 (5 bases). The ends were cut back, 2 bases at V and 4 bases at J, with 8 bases in the middle. CDR1 and CDR2 (germline): KGHSH, LQKENI. The CDR3 runs to 14 residues. The DNA for the CDR3 is TGTGCCAGCTCACCAGGGGAGAGCACCGGGGAGCTGTTTTTT. Translation: CASSPGESTGELFF.

The chain joins TRBV7-9 to TRBJ1-2; 8 bases are shared with TRBD1. The CDR3 has 15 amino acids. CDR1 is SEHNR and CDR2 is FQNEAQ in the germline V gene (reference sequence). The junction had 8 bases not matched to a gene; V was cut back by 0 bases and J by 8 bases. The CDR3 here is CASSLAGQGALGYTF. The DNA of the CDR3 is TGTGCCAGCAGCTTAGCAGGGCAGGGGGCGCTGGGCTACACCTTC.

Of note for this clone: The junction and the germline gene differ at one end; a read error may be behind it. V and J are TRBV10-3 and TRBJ1-5; D is undetermined. The CDR3 length is 13 residues. Germline V lookup: CDR1 ENHRY, CDR2 SYGVKD. The CDR3 DNA sequence: TGTGCCATCAATGAGGATAGCAATCAGCCCCAGCATTTT. Residues: CAINEDSNQPQHF.

This chain joins TRBV10-3 and TRBJ2-3, with D perhaps TRBD2 (6 bases). CDR1 and CDR2 from the germline V gene are ENHRY and SYGVKD. The CDR3 loop spans 12 amino acids. Between the trimmed V and J ends, which lost 8 bases and 5 bases, there was a span of 11 bases. CDR3 protein: CAIGGAVDTQYF. CDR3 coding DNA: TGTGCCATCGGCGGGGCGGTAGATACGCAGTATTTT.

The count of this clone is one. The genes are TRBV27 and TRBJ1-1; D unresolved. V was clipped by 2 bases and J by 1 base, with 11 bases between them. The CDR3 totals 15 residues. The germline gives CDR1 MNHEY, CDR2 SMNVEV (reference sequence). The CDR3 reads CASSLGRRGNTEAFF. Here the CDR3 DNA reads TGTGCCAGCAGTTTAGGCAGGCGGGGGAACACTGAAGCTTTCTTT.

This clone was seen only once. V gene TRBV6-5 combines with J gene TRBJ2-1; 8 positions match TRBD2. Losses at the gene ends were 6 bases for V and 4 bases for J; bases not matched to a gene: 5. The CDR3 is made up of 14 amino acids. The germline V gene encodes CDR1 MNHEY and CDR2 SVGAGI. As DNA, the CDR3 is TGTGCCAGCAGCGGGGGGGCGTCTTACAATGAGCAGTTCTTC. Translated: CASSGGASYNEQFF.

The chain carries TRBV19 and TRBJ2-2; weak D call: TRBD1 (6 bases). V lost 3 bases to trimming and J lost 6 bases, with 17 bases between them. There are 16 residues in the CDR3. Germline CDR1 reads LNHDA; CDR2 reads SQIVND (reference sequence). The CDR3 region has the DNA TGTGCCAGTAGTATCCTTCAGGGGTTGTGGGCCGGGGAGCTGTTTTTT. Translation gives CASSILQGLWAGELFF. Together with reference TRBV19 and TRBJ2-2, the CDR3 gives the full variable domain: DGGITQSPKYLFRKEGQNVTLSCEQNLNHDAMYWYRQDPGQGLRLIYYSQIVNDFQKGDIAEGYSVSREKKESFPLTVTSAQKNPTAFYLCASSILQGLWAGELFFGEGSRLTVL.

The chain joins TRBV18 to TRBJ2-3, with D maybe TRBD1 (6 bases). CDR3 length: 14 residues. The germline V and J ends were trimmed by 0 bases and 14 bases, with 18 bases remaining between them. The germline gives CDR1 KGHSH, CDR2 LQKENI. CDR3 sequence: CASSPPAAPRGWYF. CDR3 coding DNA: TGTGCCAGCTCACCACCTGCCGCTCCCAGGGGCTGGTATTTT. Full variable domain (remainder filled in from reference TRBV18 and TRBJ2-3): NAGVMQNPRHLVRRRGQEARLRCSPMKGHSHVYWYRQLPEEGLKFMVYLQKENIIDESGMPKERFSAEFPKEGPSILRIQQVVRGDSAAYFCASSPPAAPRGWYFGPGTRLTVL.

The V and J genes are TRBV13 and TRBJ1-1, with TRBD1 as a possible D gene (6 bases). Per germline, CDR1 PRHDT and CDR2 FYEKMQ (reference sequence). CDR3 length: 15 amino acids. V shed 4 bases and J shed 4 bases, with 16 bases lying between them. The CDR3 loop is CASSSPPQGITEAFF. CDR3 DNA sequence: TGTGCCAGCAGCTCACCTCCACAGGGTATCACTGAAGCTTTCTTT.

V gene TRBV9 combines with J gene TRBJ2-7; D call uncertain. The germline gives CDR1 SGDLS, CDR2 YYNGEE. V lost 2 bases and J lost 1, with 10 bases in between. The CDR3 is 14 amino acids. The CDR3 region is CASSVRGWSYEQYF. The CDR3 nucleotides are TGTGCCAGCAGCGTCCGAGGTTGGTCCTACGAGCAGTACTTC.

The rearrangement uses TRBV18 and TRBJ2-5; D possibly corresponds to TRBD2 (5 bases). CDR1 is KGHSH and CDR2 is LQKENI in the germline V gene. Trimming removed 0 bases from V and 2 bases from J, with 10 bases in between. This CDR3 is built from 15 residues. The DNA for the CDR3 is TGTGCCAGCTCACCACCGAGCGGCATTCAAGAGACCCAGTACTTC. This translates into CASSPPSGIQETQYF.

The chain joins TRBV19 to TRBJ2-7; 9 positions match TRBD1. Trimming removed 3 bases from V and 3 bases from J; junction bases left unmatched: 6. This CDR3 has 15 residues. Germline loops: CDR1 LNHDA, CDR2 SQIVND (reference sequence). This CDR3 is CASSIRPGQGYEQYF. The DNA for the CDR3 is TGTGCCAGTAGTATTAGACCGGGACAGGGCTACGAGCAGTACTTC.

The J gene is TRBJ1-2, the V gene TRBV7-9; D might be TRBD1 (5 bases). V lost 1 base and J lost 5, with 11 bases in between. CDR3 length equals 14 residues. Germline assignment: CDR1 SEHNR and CDR2 FQNEAQ (reference sequence). CDR3 bases: TGTGCCAGCAGCTTAGGGGGGACTCAATATGGCTACACCTTC. This codes for CASSLGGTQYGYTF.

The J gene is TRBJ2-1, the V gene TRBV7-6; tentative D call: TRBD2 (7 bases). Germline V gives CDR1 SGHVS, CDR2 FNYEAQ. The CDR3 covers 15 residues. Trimming took 5 bases from V and 6 from J, leaving 17 bases between them. CDR3 in DNA: TGTGCCAGCAGCCCTACTAGTGGGGGGGCCAATGAGCAGTTCTTC. Residues: CASSPTSGGANEQFF.